This passage covers 30 T cell receptor beta chains from one sample sequenced in a study of OX40 agonist ivuxolimab in advanced cancers. Clones were read by immunoSEQ multiplex PCR, and TCRdb kept only the in-frame ones, dropping some. Of 60,000 to 75,000 clones in the sample, almost 85% were seen once. Sample: CD4+ or CD8+ T cells sorted from blood, taken in a trial of the OX40 agonist ivuxolimab. The origin of the receptors is an adult with an advanced solid tumor such as melanoma, head and neck, liver or kidney cancer.

The chain has TRBV4-3 and TRBJ2-7; weak D call: TRBD1 (6 bases). This CDR3 is 15 amino acids long. Per germline, CDR1 LGHNA and CDR2 YSLEER. V lost 1 base to trimming and J lost 4 bases, with 14 bases between them. CDR3 sequence: CASSQVTGPGYEQYF. CDR3 nucleotides: TGCGCCAGCAGCCAAGTGACAGGACCCGGTTACGAGCAGTACTTC.

The chain is built from TRBV7-2 and TRBJ1-2, with a possible D match to TRBD1 (6 bases). Germline V gene sequence: CDR1 SGHTA, CDR2 FQGNSA. This CDR3 region has 16 residues. V was trimmed by 4 bases and J by 2 bases, leaving 17 bases between them. CDR3: CASSYDGRTANYGYTF. CDR3 DNA: TGTGCCAGCAGCTACGATGGTCGGACAGCGAACTATGGCTACACCTTC.

The chain recombines TRBV19 with TRBJ1-2; 11 positions agree with TRBD1. In germline, CDR1 is LNHDA, CDR2 SQIVND (reference sequence). The CDR3 sequence is 13 residues long. Losses at the gene ends were 8 bases for V and 2 bases for J; bases not matched to a gene: 1. CDR3 sequence (DNA): TGTGCCAGTGGGACAGGGGGGAACTATGGCTACACCTTC. It codes for CASGTGGNYGYTF.

This rearrangement joins TRBV7-9 to TRBJ2-1; 14 bases align to TRBD2. The V gene's germline CDR1 is SEHNR and CDR2 FQNEAQ (reference sequence). V shed 4 bases and J 8 bases; nucleotides not matched to a gene: 4. The CDR3 consists of 15 residues. CDR3 coding DNA: TGTGCCAGCAGCTCGACTAGCGGGAGGGTCTATGAGCAGTTCTTC. Protein sequence: CASSSTSGRVYEQFF.

This chain connects TRBV6-5 to TRBJ1-6, with a weak D call TRBD1 (6 bases). Trimming cost V 6 bases and J 8 bases, with 11 bases left between them. Germline V CDR1 and CDR2: MNHEY, SVGAGI. The CDR3 spans 13 residues. The CDR3 DNA reads as TGTGCCAGCAGGTGGGACAATGATTCACCCCTCCACTTT. Its translation is CASRWDNDSPLHF.

V is TRBV28 and J is TRBJ2-7; possible D gene TRBD1, 6 bases. V was shortened by 6 bases and J by 5 bases, with 17 bases between the two germline ends. Per the germline V gene, CDR1 is MDHEN and CDR2 is SYDVKM. The CDR3 is made up of 14 amino acids. CDR3 sequence (DNA): TGTGCCAGCAGCCCCTTAGGCAGGGGAGACGAGCAGTACTTC. Its protein is CASSPLGRGDEQYF.

The chain combines TRBV11-3 with TRBJ1-2, with a possible D match to TRBD1 (5 bases). In germline, CDR1 is SGHNT, CDR2 YENEEA. CDR3 size: 15 residues. V was trimmed by 5 bases and J by 3 bases, leaving 16 bases between them. Written as DNA, the CDR3 is TGTGCCAGCAGCCGGGACCGTGCTAGGGACTATGGCTACACCTTC. Its protein product is CASSRDRARDYGYTF.

This chain connects TRBV29-1 to TRBJ1-2; 9 nucleotides line up with TRBD1. The CDR3 sequence is 14 residues long. CDR1 and CDR2 (germline): SQVTM, ANQGSEA. Trimming took 6 bases from V and 9 from J; bases not matched to a gene: 14. In nucleotides, the CDR3 is TGCAGCGTCGTCCCGGGACAGGGAAAGGGGAGCTACACCTTC. Translating gives CSVVPGQGKGSYTF.

This chain links TRBV28 with TRBJ1-5, with 10 bases fitting TRBD1. V gave up 2 bases and J gave up 0 bases; unmatched junction bases: 10. Germline-derived CDR1 and CDR2 are MDHEN and SYDVKM. The length of the CDR3 is 19 residues. The chain's CDR3 is CASSLRDRGARDSNQPQHF. CDR3 DNA: TGTGCCAGCAGTTTACGGGACAGGGGTGCCCGTGATAGCAATCAGCCCCAGCATTTT.

This clone appeared a few times. The CDR3 region is CASSFTFSGYEQYF. The DNA for the CDR3 is TGTGCCAGCAGCTTTACATTCTCGGGCTACGAGCAGTACTTC. The chain has TRBV7-9 and TRBJ2-7, with D uncertain. Germline loops: CDR1 SEHNR, CDR2 FQNEAQ (reference sequence). The V end lost 3 bases, the J end lost 3 bases, and 12 bases lay between the germline ends. This CDR3 is 14 amino acids long.

The CDR3 coding sequence is TGCGCCAGCAGCCAAGGGTGGACAGTACATCAGCCCCAGCATTTT. This codes for CASSQGWTVHQPQHF. V and J are TRBV4-1 and TRBJ1-5, with a weak D call TRBD1 (6 bases). Between the trimmed V and J ends, which lost 1 base and 5 bases, there was a span of 12 bases. Germline V gives CDR1 MGHRA, CDR2 YSYEKL. The CDR3 has 15 amino acids.

J is TRBJ1-2 and V is TRBV19; maybe TRBD1 (6 bases). The length of the CDR3 is 13 residues. The germline V and J ends were trimmed by 6 bases and 8 bases, with 16 bases remaining between them. CDR1 is LNHDA and CDR2 is SQIVND in the germline V gene (reference sequence). The CDR3 DNA reads as TGTGCCAGTAGGGGGGACATCTCGGCGGGCTACACCTTC. This gives the protein CASRGDISAGYTF.

The chain recombines TRBV19 with TRBJ2-1, with 15 bases lining up with TRBD2. Trimming cost V 0 bases and J 6 bases; bases outside gene matches: 6. The germline V gene encodes CDR1 LNHDA and CDR2 SQIVND (reference sequence). CDR3 length: 18 residues. This CDR3 reads CASSIDFPGLAGGNEQFF. Written as DNA, the CDR3 is TGTGCCAGTAGTATAGATTTCCCGGGACTAGCGGGAGGCAATGAGCAGTTCTTC.

This rearrangement joins TRBV4-1 to TRBJ2-2, with 10 nucleotides matching TRBD1. Germline V lookup: CDR1 MGHRA, CDR2 YSYEKL. J gave up 5 bases and V 4 bases, and 7 bases lay outside the gene matches. The CDR3 has 16 amino acids. The CDR3 protein is CASSRRTGGWTGELFF. CDR3 sequence (DNA): TGCGCCAGCAGCCGCCGGACAGGGGGGTGGACCGGGGAGCTGTTTTTT.

This clone has a single count. The rearrangement uses TRBV2 and TRBJ2-2; a weak D match, TRBD1 (5 bases). The CDR3 contains 12 residues. V lost 4 bases, J lost 7 bases, and 7 bases lay in between. In germline, CDR1 is SNHLY, CDR2 FYNNEI. The CDR3, as DNA: TGTGCCAGCAGTGCAGGGTTCGGGGAGCTGTTTTTT. Its translation: CASSAGFGELFF.

About this clone itself: This sample includes further DNA sequences coding for the same CDR3. V and J are TRBV7-9 and TRBJ2-5; TRBD1 agrees at 7 bases. Germline loops: CDR1 SEHNR, CDR2 FQNEAQ (reference sequence). V shed 4 bases and J 1 base; nucleotides not matched to a gene: 3. The CDR3 length is 14 residues. The CDR3 spells CASSWGQLQETQYF. The CDR3 bases are TGTGCCAGCAGCTGGGGACAGCTCCAAGAGACCCAGTACTTC.

The V call is TRBV5-8, the J call TRBJ2-2, with a possible D match to TRBD1 (5 bases). CDR3 length: 14 residues. Trimming took 3 bases from V and 5 from J, leaving 11 bases between them. Germline V gives CDR1 SGHTS, CDR2 YDEGEE. DNA of the CDR3: TGTGCCAGCAGCTCGACAGTCAGGACCGGGGAGCTGTTTTTT. Encoded protein: CASSSTVRTGELFF. Full variable domain (missing parts from reference TRBV5-8 and TRBJ2-2): EAGVTQSPTHLIKTRGQQATLRCSPISGHTSVYWYQQALGLGLQFLLWYDEGEERNRGNFPPRFSGRQFPNYSSELNVNALELEDSALYLCASSSTVRTGELFFGEGSRLTVL.

The chain carries TRBV5-6 and TRBJ1-2, with D uncertain. V was trimmed by 10 bases and J by 3 bases, leaving 16 bases between them. The CDR3 has 13 residues. Germline lookup yields CDR1 SGHDT and CDR2 YYEEEE. The CDR3 coding sequence is TGTGCCGGAAGTATCAAGGGCTACTATGGCTACACCTTC. As protein: CAGSIKGYYGYTF.

The rearrangement uses TRBV9 and TRBJ1-6; 7 positions agree with TRBD1. The germline V gene has CDR1 SGDLS and CDR2 YYNGEE. J was trimmed by 4 bases and V by 4 bases; bases with no gene match: 2. CDR3 length equals 14 residues. CDR3: CASSPGQYNSPLHF. The CDR3 DNA sequence: TGTGCCAGCAGCCCGGGACAGTATAATTCACCCCTCCACTTT.

The V and J genes are TRBV5-1 and TRBJ1-6; 7 bases line up with TRBD1. Unmatched junction bases numbered 13, after V lost 0 bases and J lost 10 bases. CDR3 length equals 17 residues. Germline CDR1 reads SGHRS; CDR2 reads YFSETQ. CDR3 nucleotide sequence: TGCGCCAGCAGCTTGGGAGGGGCCGACAGGGCAGGCTCACCCCTCCACTTT. Encoded protein: CASSLGGADRAGSPLHF.

The sample holds one count of this clone. V is TRBV7-2 and J is TRBJ1-2; D perhaps matches TRBD1 (5 bases). Germline V gives CDR1 SGHTA, CDR2 FQGNSA. V lost 1 base, J lost 4 bases, and 10 bases lay in between. The CDR3 consists of 14 residues. Written as DNA, the CDR3 is TGTGCCAGCAGCTTAGATGGGGGAACCTATGGCTACACCTTC. It translates to CASSLDGGTYGYTF.

This chain uses TRBV7-2 with TRBJ2-7; 9 positions match TRBD1. The germline V gene encodes CDR1 SGHTA and CDR2 FQGNSA. The CDR3 runs to 15 residues. V shed 4 bases and J 2 bases; nucleotides not matched to a gene: 6. CDR3 bases: TGTGCCAGCAGCTCCTCCGGGACAGGGCCCTACGAGCAGTACTTC. This sequence encodes CASSSSGTGPYEQYF. The full variable domain, in which reference TRBV7-2 and TRBJ2-7 provide the parts outside the CDR3, is GAGVSQSPSNKVTEKGKDVELRCDPISGHTALYWYRQSLGQGLEFLIYFQGNSAPDKSGLPSDRFSAERTGGSVSTLTIQRTQQEDSAVYLCASSSSGTGPYEQYFGPGTRLTVT.

The chain links TRBV28 to TRBJ2-1; 10 bases agree with TRBD1. Germline V gives CDR1 MDHEN, CDR2 SYDVKM. V dropped 5 bases and J dropped 14; count of bases not matched to a gene: 12. This CDR3 has 14 amino acids. The CDR3 reads CASSPPPGDRGKFF. The CDR3, as DNA: TGTGCCAGCAGTCCGCCCCCCGGGGACAGGGGAAAGTTCTTC.

V and J are TRBV27 and TRBJ2-7; D gene unclear. This CDR3 has 16 residues. V was shortened by 5 bases and J by 0 bases, with 17 bases between the two germline ends. The germline V gene encodes CDR1 MNHEY and CDR2 SMNVEV (reference sequence). CDR3 sequence reads: CASSPFLGRSSYEQYF. The DNA for the CDR3 is TGTGCCAGCAGTCCCTTTCTCGGAAGGTCCTCCTACGAGCAGTACTTC.

The chain recombines TRBV5-1 with TRBJ2-3; 8 bases agree with TRBD2. The J segment lost 5 bases and the V segment lost 0 bases, leaving 11 bases of the junction unmatched. The CDR3 has 17 amino acids. CDR1 and CDR2 from the germline V gene are SGHRS and YFSETQ. The CDR3 DNA sequence: TGCGCCAGCAGCTTGGTGTTCACGGGGGGGGCCAGAGATACGCAGTATTTT. Protein product: CASSLVFTGGARDTQYF.

The gene calls are TRBV11-2 and TRBJ1-1; the D is unclear. Germline-derived CDR1 and CDR2 are SGHAT and FQNNGV. This CDR3 region has 13 residues. V gave up 4 bases and J gave up 1 base, with 7 bases separating them. The CDR3 sequence: CASSYGRNTEAFF. In DNA form, the CDR3 reads TGTGCCAGCAGCTACGGACGGAACACTGAAGCTTTCTTT. The full variable domain, its missing parts supplied by reference TRBV11-2 and TRBJ1-1, is EAGVAQSPRYKIIEKRQSVAFWCNPISGHATLYWYQQILGQGPKLLIQFQNNGVVDDSQLPKDRFSAERLKGVDSTLKIQPAKLEDSAVYLCASSYGRNTEAFFGQGTRLTVV.

The J gene is TRBJ2-7, the V gene TRBV7-2; no clear D gene. This CDR3 contains 12 residues. Germline CDR1 and CDR2: SGHTA and FQGNSA. Trimming shortened V by 4 bases and J by 6 bases, and 10 bases separated the two germline ends. CDR3 bases: TGTGCCAGCAGCTACCTTCTTGGCGAGCAGTACTTC. Protein sequence: CASSYLLGEQYF. The complete variable domain, with remaining parts taken from reference TRBV7-2 and TRBJ2-7, reads GAGVSQSPSNKVTEKGKDVELRCDPISGHTALYWYRQSLGQGLEFLIYFQGNSAPDKSGLPSDRFSAERTGGSVSTLTIQRTQQEDSAVYLCASSYLLGEQYFGPGTRLTVT.

The chain employs TRBV5-1 and TRBJ1-1, with D perhaps TRBD1 (5 bases). The germline V and J ends were trimmed by 0 bases and 0 bases, with 9 bases remaining between them. The CDR3 length is 15 residues. The germline V gene encodes CDR1 SGHRS and CDR2 YFSETQ. CDR3 region: CASSLGSGMNTEAFF. CDR3 DNA: TGCGCCAGCAGCTTGGGGTCAGGGATGAACACTGAAGCTTTCTTT.

This clone turned up a few times. The chain carries TRBV4-2 and TRBJ1-6; D unresolved. Germline CDR1 LGHNA, CDR2 YNFKEQ. The CDR3 covers 14 residues. V was cut by 2 bases and J by 5 bases, with 7 bases left in between. The DNA of the CDR3 is TGTGCCAGCAGCCAATGGCGGAATAATTCACCCCTCCACTTT. As protein: CASSQWRNNSPLHF.

V usage is TRBV6-5 and J usage is TRBJ2-7, with D maybe TRBD1 (5 bases). V was pared by 5 bases and J by 2 bases, with 10 bases between. This CDR3 comprises 13 residues. Germline CDR1 reads MNHEY; CDR2 reads SVGAGI. CDR3 in amino acids: CASSPDSTYEQYF. The CDR3 region has the DNA TGTGCCAGCAGTCCTGACAGTACCTACGAGCAGTACTTC.